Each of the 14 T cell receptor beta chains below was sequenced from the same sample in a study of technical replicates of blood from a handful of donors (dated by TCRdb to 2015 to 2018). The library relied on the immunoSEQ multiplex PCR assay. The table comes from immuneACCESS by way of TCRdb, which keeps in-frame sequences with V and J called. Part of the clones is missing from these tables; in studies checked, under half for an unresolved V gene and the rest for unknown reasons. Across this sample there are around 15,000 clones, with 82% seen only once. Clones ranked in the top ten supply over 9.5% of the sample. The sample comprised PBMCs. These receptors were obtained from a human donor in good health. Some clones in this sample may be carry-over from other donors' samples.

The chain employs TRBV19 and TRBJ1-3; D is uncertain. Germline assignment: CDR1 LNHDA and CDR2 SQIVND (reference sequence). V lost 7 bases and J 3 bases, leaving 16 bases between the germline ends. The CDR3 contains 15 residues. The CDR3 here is CASKMEGFGGNTIYF. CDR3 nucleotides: TGTGCCAGTAAAATGGAGGGCTTCGGTGGAAACACCATATATTTT.

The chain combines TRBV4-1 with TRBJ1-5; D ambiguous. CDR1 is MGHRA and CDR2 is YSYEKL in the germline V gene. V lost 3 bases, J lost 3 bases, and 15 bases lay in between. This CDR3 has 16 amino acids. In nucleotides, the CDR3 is TGCGCCAGCAGCCAGGAAGACGCCGGGATCAATCAGCCCCAGCATTTT. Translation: CASSQEDAGINQPQHF.

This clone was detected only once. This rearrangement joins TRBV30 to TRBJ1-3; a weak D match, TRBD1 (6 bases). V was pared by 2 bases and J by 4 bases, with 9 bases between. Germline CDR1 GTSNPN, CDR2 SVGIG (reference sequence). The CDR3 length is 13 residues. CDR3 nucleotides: TGTGCCTGGAGTTCAGGGGAGGGAAACACCATATATTTT. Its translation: CAWSSGEGNTIYF.

In nucleotides, the CDR3 is TGTGCCAGCAGCGTAGTTCGAGCGGGAGCTTCCTACGAGCAGTACTTC. It translates to CASSVVRAGASYEQYF. The rearrangement links TRBV9 to TRBJ2-7, with 8 bases matching TRBD2. CDR1 SGDLS and CDR2 YYNGEE come from the germline V gene. The CDR3 covers 16 residues. Trimming cost V 0 bases and J 1 base; bases outside gene matches: 6.

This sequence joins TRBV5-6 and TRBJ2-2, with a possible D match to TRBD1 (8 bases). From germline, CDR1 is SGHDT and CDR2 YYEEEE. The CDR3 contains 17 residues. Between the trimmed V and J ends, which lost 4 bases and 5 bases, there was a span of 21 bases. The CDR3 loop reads CASSRNRYRGGTGELFF. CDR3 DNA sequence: TGTGCCAGCAGCCGTAATCGATACAGGGGGGGTACCGGGGAGCTGTTTTTT. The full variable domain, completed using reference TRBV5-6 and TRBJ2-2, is DAGVTQSPTHLIKTRGQQVTLRCSPKSGHDTVSWYQQALGQGPQFIFQYYEEEERQRGNFPDRFSGHQFPNYSSELNVNALLLGDSALYLCASSRNRYRGGTGELFFGEGSRLTVL.

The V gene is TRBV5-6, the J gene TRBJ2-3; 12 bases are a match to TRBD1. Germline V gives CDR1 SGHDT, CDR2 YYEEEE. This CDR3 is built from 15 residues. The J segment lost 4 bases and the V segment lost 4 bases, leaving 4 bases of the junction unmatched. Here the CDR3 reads CASSTGTGGADTQYF. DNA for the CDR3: TGTGCCAGCAGCACCGGGACAGGGGGCGCAGATACGCAGTATTTT.

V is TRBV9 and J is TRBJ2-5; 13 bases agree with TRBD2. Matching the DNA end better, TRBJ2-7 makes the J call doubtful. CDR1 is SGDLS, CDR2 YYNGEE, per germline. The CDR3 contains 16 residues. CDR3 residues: CASSATTSGRTYEQYF. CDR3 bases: TGTGCCAGCAGCGCGACGACTAGCGGGAGGACCTACGAGCAGTACTTC.

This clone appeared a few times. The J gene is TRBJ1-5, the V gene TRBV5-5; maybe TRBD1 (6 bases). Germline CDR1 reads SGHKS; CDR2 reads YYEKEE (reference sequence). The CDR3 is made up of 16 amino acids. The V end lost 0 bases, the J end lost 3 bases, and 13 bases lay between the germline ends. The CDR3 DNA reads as TGTGCCAGCAGCTTGGCTGCGGACAGCAACAATCAGCCCCAGCATTTT. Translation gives CASSLAADSNNQPQHF. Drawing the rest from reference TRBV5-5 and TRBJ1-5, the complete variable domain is DAGVTQSPTHLIKTRGQQVTLRCSPISGHKSVSWYQQVLGQGPQFIFQYYEKEERGRGNFPDRFSARQFPNYSSELNVNALLLGDSALYLCASSLAADSNNQPQHFGDGTRLSIL.

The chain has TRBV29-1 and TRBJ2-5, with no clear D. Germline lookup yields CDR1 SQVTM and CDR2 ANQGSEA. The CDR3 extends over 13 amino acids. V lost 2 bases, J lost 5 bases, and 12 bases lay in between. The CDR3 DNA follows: TGCAGCGTTGAAAGGCTAGAACGTGAGACCCAGTACTTC. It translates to CSVERLERETQYF.

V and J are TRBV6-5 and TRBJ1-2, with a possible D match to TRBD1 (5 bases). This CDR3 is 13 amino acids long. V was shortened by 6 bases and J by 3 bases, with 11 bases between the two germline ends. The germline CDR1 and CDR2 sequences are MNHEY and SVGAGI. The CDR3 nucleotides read TGTGCCAGCAGATACGACAGAGACTATGGCTACACCTTC. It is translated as CASRYDRDYGYTF.

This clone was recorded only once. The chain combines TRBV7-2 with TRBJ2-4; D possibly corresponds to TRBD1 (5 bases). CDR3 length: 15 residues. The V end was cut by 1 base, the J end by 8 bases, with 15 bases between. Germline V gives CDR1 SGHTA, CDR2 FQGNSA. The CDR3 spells CASSLGGFLGDIQYF. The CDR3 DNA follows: TGTGCCAGCAGCTTAGGGGGCTTTCTTGGGGACATTCAGTACTTC.

CDR3 in amino acids: CAWRWVAGSYNEQFF. CDR3 coding DNA: TGTGCCTGGAGGTGGGTAGCGGGCTCCTACAATGAGCAGTTCTTC. The V and J genes are TRBV30 and TRBJ2-1, with 7 bases aligning to TRBD2. Per germline, CDR1 GTSNPN and CDR2 SVGIG (reference sequence). Trimming removed 3 bases from V and 0 bases from J; junction bases left unmatched: 5. This CDR3 has 15 residues.

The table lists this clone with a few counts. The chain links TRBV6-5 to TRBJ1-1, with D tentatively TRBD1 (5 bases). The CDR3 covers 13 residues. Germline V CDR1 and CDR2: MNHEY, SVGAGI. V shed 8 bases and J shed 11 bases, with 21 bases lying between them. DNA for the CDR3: TGTGCCAGCTACCGGCCAGGGTCCCAGGAGGCTTTCTTT. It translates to CASYRPGSQEAFF.

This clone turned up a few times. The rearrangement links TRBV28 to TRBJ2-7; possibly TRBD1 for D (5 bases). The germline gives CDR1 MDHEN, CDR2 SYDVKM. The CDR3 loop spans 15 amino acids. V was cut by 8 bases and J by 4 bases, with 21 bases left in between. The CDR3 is CASAGGGQGSYEQYF. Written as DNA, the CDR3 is TGTGCCAGCGCCGGTGGTGGGCAGGGAAGTTACGAGCAGTACTTC.